The present entry profiles one T cell receptor (beta chain) with its context. The study used a library that attached unique molecular identifiers to individual cDNA molecules. TCRdb recomputed calls from the RACE reads with MiXCR, one row per CDR3 protein. The table has about 80,000 distinct CDR3 sequences, less than 15% seen once. Time point of the sample: pre-sensitization, week 0. As to treatment: therapeutic diphenylcyclopropenone sensitization with weekly scalp DPC. This record comes from a study of human T cells and chemical hapten exposure. This CDR3 is built from 15 residues. Per germline, CDR1 LGHDT and CDR2 YNNKEL (reference sequence). V lost 4 bases and J lost 5, with 18 bases in between.

The sequencing here drew on whole blood, taken in connection with sensitization to the hapten diphenylcyclopropenone (DPC). V usage is TRBV3-1 and J usage is TRBJ2-7; D might be TRBD2 (6 bases). This clonotype originated in a woman in her forties or fifties with alopecia areata. Some clones in this sample may be carry-over from other donors' samples. The DNA for the CDR3 is TGTGCCAGCAGCCGACCTCTAGCGTCTCCCCACGAGCAGTACTTC. Translation: CASSRPLASPHEQYF.